Below are 6 T cell receptor beta chains sequenced from a single sample in a study of blood T cell repertoires in COVID-19. Profiled with immunoSEQ multiplex PCR; TCRdb holds only in-frame clones, not every one. Of around 210,000 clones listed, 85% were seen once; the top ten hold roughly 5.3%. Sample: peripheral blood. The receptors derive from a man between 45 and 60 years old with COVID-19, enrolled during active disease.

The chain carries TRBV23-1 and TRBJ2-7, with D possibly being TRBD1 (6 bases). TRBV23-1 is an ORF, and what it does is uncertain. Trimming pared 4 bases from V and 2 bases from J, leaving 18 bases between. The CDR3 runs 16 residues. CDR3 nucleotides: TGCGCCAGCAGTCCAATTCAGGGGACGCAAGCCTACGAGCAGTACTTC. Its translation is CASSPIQGTQAYEQYF.

This clone was recorded only once. The chain links TRBV29-1 to TRBJ1-4; the D gene is possibly TRBD1 (6 bases). This CDR3 is 12 amino acids long. CDR1 SQVTM and CDR2 ANQGSEA come from the germline V gene. Trimming stripped 4 bases from V and 5 bases from J, with 8 bases between. This CDR3 reads CSVVTGNEKLFF. The CDR3 DNA reads as TGCAGCGTTGTAACAGGGAATGAAAAACTGTTTTTT.

V usage is TRBV18 and J usage is TRBJ1-1; D gene uncertain. V was trimmed by 6 bases and J by 1 base, leaving 12 bases between them. This CDR3 has 14 residues. Germline V lookup: CDR1 KGHSH, CDR2 LQKENI. The CDR3 DNA is TGTGCCAGCTCGGTCCCCCGGGGGAACACTGAAGCTTTCTTT. It translates to CASSVPRGNTEAFF.

The chain carries TRBV6-5 and TRBJ1-1; 7 bases align to TRBD1. This CDR3 region has 14 residues. The germline CDR1 and CDR2 sequences are MNHEY and SVGAGI. The V gene end was trimmed by 5 bases and the J gene end by 1 base; junction bases not matched to a gene: 4. The CDR3: CASSLTGANTEAFF. In DNA form, the CDR3 reads TGTGCCAGCAGTCTTACAGGGGCGAACACTGAAGCTTTCTTT.

The V gene is TRBV6-7, the J gene TRBJ2-2; D not resolved. TRBV6-7 is sorted into the ORF group, with uncertain function. The CDR3 has 16 residues. V lost 8 bases and J 0 bases, leaving 16 bases between the germline ends. The CDR3 sequence is CASRPRLTANTGELFF. The DNA for the CDR3 is TGTGCCAGCCGACCCCGACTTACCGCGAACACCGGGGAGCTGTTTTTT.

V gene TRBV20-1 combines with J gene TRBJ1-2; D is possibly TRBD1 (5 bases). CDR1 and CDR2 (germline): DFQATT, SNEGSKA (reference sequence). This CDR3 has 14 residues. Deletions cut 3 bases from V and 2 bases from J, with 13 bases between. In DNA, the CDR3 is TGCAGTGCTAGTGGGGGGGTCGGAAACTATGGCTACACCTTC. Translation gives CSASGGVGNYGYTF.